The 14 T cell receptor beta chains below come from one sample, sequenced in a study of blood T cells in healthy people across ages. Next came a second PCR, run for about 7 to 12 cycles, which used a sample-barcoded 5' primer along with a J-beta primer mix. One entry per CDR3 protein, called by TCRdb with MiXCR from the 5' RACE reads. The sample holds roughly 1.9 million distinct CDR3 sequences, more than 35% seen once. Sequencing was performed on blood. Receptor source: a human donor in good health.

Turning to this clonotype: This sequence may be a read error, since a much larger clone differs from it by one base. The chain has TRBV6-2 or TRBV6-3 and TRBJ2-5; D possibly corresponds to TRBD1 (5 bases). The DNA end is a closer match to TRBJ2-7, so the J assignment may be wrong. CDR3 length: 14 amino acids. CDR1 and CDR2 (germline): MNHEY, SVGEGT. This chain's CDR3 is CASSCDSGAYEQYF. DNA of the CDR3: TGTGCCAGCAGTTGCGACAGTGGGGCCTACGAGCAGTACTTC.

This chain uses TRBV20-1 with TRBJ2-3, with TRBD2 as a possible D gene (6 bases). This CDR3 region has 14 residues. CDR1 is DFQATT, CDR2 SNEGSKA, per germline (reference sequence). Trimming removed 3 bases at V and 2 bases at J, with 12 bases between. The DNA of the CDR3 is TGCAGTGCTAGTAGCGGACCCACCACAGATACGCAGTATTTT. Translated: CSASSGPTTDTQYF.

There are a few counts of this clonotype. The rearrangement links TRBV5-1 to TRBJ2-6; 7 bases line up with TRBD1. Germline V lookup: CDR1 SGHRS, CDR2 YFSETQ. The CDR3 is made up of 18 amino acids. After removal of 1 base from V and 2 bases from J, the junction contained 9 bases not matched to a gene. The DNA for the CDR3 is TGCGCCAGCAGCTTGCATACCTTGACAGGGACTGGGGCCAACGTCCTGACTTTC. Its translation is CASSLHTLTGTGANVLTF.

V is TRBV15 and J is TRBJ2-4; a possible D gene is TRBD2 (5 bases). The better agreement between TRBJ2-7 and the DNA end casts doubt on the J call. The CDR3 totals 16 residues. Per germline, CDR1 LNHNV and CDR2 YYDKDF (reference sequence). CDR3 nucleotide sequence: TGTGCCACCAGCAGAGATGGGCCGAGGGTATCCTACGAGCAGTACTTC. Residues: CATSRDGPRVSYEQYF.

This clonotype was counted a few times. The rearrangement uses TRBV12-3 or TRBV12-4 and TRBJ2-7, with D maybe TRBD1 (6 bases). CDR3 size: 15 residues. V was shortened by 5 bases and J by 3 bases, with 17 bases between the two germline ends. In DNA, the CDR3 is TGTGCCAGCAGTCGTCACTCAGGGGTAGGCTACGAGCAGTACTTC. The encoded protein is CASSRHSGVGYEQYF.

This clonotype was picked up a small number of times. The chain couples TRBV13 to TRBJ2-7, with D perhaps matching TRBD1 or TRBD2 (5 bases each). The germline V gene has CDR1 PRHDT and CDR2 FYEKMQ (reference sequence). The CDR3 is 15 amino acids. V shed 4 bases and J shed 4 bases, with 17 bases lying between them. CDR3 loop: CASSSSGRGEYEQYF. The CDR3 nucleotides read TGTGCCAGCAGCTCCTCGGGTAGAGGGGAATACGAGCAGTACTTC. Variable domain in full (rest from reference TRBV13 and TRBJ2-7): AAGVIQSPRHLIKEKRETATLKCYPIPRHDTVYWYQQGPGQDPQFLISFYEKMQSDKGSIPDRFSAQQFSDYHSELNMSSLELGDSALYFCASSSSGRGEYEQYFGPGTRLTVT.

The chain uses TRBV7-2 and TRBJ2-7, with 9 bases fitting TRBD1. The V and J ends lost 0 bases and 2 bases, in that order; junction bases with no gene match: 5. The CDR3 has 16 residues. Germline loops: CDR1 SGHTA, CDR2 FQGNSA. This CDR3 reads CASSLAAGTGTYEQYF. The CDR3, as DNA: TGTGCCAGCAGCTTAGCCGCCGGGACAGGGACCTACGAGCAGTACTTC.

The chain joins TRBV5-1 to TRBJ1-2; D gene ambiguous. The V gene lost 0 bases and the J gene lost 0 bases, with 12 bases spanning the gap. Germline loops: CDR1 SGHRS, CDR2 YFSETQ. CDR3 length: 16 residues. CDR3 region: CASSLGGVPANYGYTF. The DNA of the CDR3 is TGCGCCAGCAGCTTGGGCGGGGTACCCGCTAACTATGGCTACACCTTC.

The rearrangement uses TRBV4-3 and TRBJ1-1, with D maybe TRBD1 (5 bases). Trimming removed 0 bases at V and 4 bases at J, with 15 bases between. CDR3 length equals 16 residues. The germline V gene encodes CDR1 LGHNA and CDR2 YSLEER. The CDR3 sequence is CASSQDLGGEVTEAFF. For the CDR3, the DNA is TGCGCCAGCAGCCAAGATCTTGGGGGAGAAGTCACTGAAGCTTTCTTT.

This clonotype was seen a few times. This chain links TRBV5-6 with TRBJ1-1, with TRBD1 as a possible D gene (5 bases). CDR3 length: 16 amino acids. Trimming left V 0 bases short and J 0 bases short, with 12 bases between. The germline V gene encodes CDR1 SGHDT and CDR2 YYEEEE. This CDR3 is CASSLVGGDLNTEAFF. The CDR3 nucleotides read TGTGCCAGCAGCTTGGTTGGGGGGGACCTGAACACTGAAGCTTTCTTT.

V is TRBV10-3 and J is TRBJ1-1; D gene unclear. Germline V gene lookup returns CDR1 ENHRY and CDR2 SYGVKD. V lost 6 bases to trimming and J lost 1 base, with 12 bases between them. The CDR3 loop spans 14 amino acids. CDR3: CAISSDNPNTEAFF. CDR3 DNA sequence: TGTGCCATCAGCAGCGACAACCCGAACACTGAAGCTTTCTTT.

V usage is TRBV4-1 and J usage is TRBJ2-1; no reliable D call. V was pared by 4 bases and J by 9 bases, with 13 bases between. The CDR3 length is 13 residues. CDR1 and CDR2 from the germline V gene are MGHRA and YSYEKL. This CDR3 reads CASSRPMSPEQFF. CDR3 in DNA: TGCGCCAGCAGCCGGCCCATGTCACCTGAGCAGTTCTTC.

The chain carries TRBV7-2 and TRBJ2-7; TRBD1 agrees at 8 bases. The tail of the sequence fits TRBJ2-5 better, so the J call may be wrong. The V gene's germline CDR1 is SGHTA and CDR2 FQGNSA. The CDR3 consists of 15 residues. The CDR3 region has the DNA TGTGCCAGCAGCTCCTTGGACAGGGAAAGAGAGACCCAGTACTTC. Its translation is CASSSLDRERETQYF.

V usage is TRBV5-1 and J usage is TRBJ1-1, with D possibly being TRBD1 (6 bases). The germline CDR1 and CDR2 sequences are SGHRS and YFSETQ. This CDR3 comprises 14 residues. Trimming took 6 bases from V and 5 from J, leaving 17 bases between them. CDR3 amino acids: CASTLIGQGTEAFF. The CDR3, as DNA: TGCGCCAGCACCCTAATTGGCCAGGGGACTGAAGCTTTCTTT.